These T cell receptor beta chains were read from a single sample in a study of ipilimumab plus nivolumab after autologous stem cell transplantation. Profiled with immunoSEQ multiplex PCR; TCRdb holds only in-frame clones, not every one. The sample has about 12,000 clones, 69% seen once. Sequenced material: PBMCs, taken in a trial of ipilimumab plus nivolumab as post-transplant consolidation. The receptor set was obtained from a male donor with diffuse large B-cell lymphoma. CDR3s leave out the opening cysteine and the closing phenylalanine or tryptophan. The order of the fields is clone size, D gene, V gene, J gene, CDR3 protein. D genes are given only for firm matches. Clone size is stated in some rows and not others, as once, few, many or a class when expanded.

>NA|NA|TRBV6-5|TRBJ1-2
ASSPGSYGYT
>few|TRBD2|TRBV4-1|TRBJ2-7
ASSPMAWGGVGDEQY
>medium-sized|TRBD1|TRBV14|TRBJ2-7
ASSQGQGAIGEQY
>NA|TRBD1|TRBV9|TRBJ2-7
ASSVGGNRGYEQY
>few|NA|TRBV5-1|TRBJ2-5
ASSLAGVGGGGETQY
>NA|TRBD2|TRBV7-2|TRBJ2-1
ASSILAGVSNEQF
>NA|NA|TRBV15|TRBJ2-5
ATSRDLRQGREAQY
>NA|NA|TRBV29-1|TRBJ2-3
SVEDPWSQGGTQY
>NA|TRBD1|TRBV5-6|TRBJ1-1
ASSWGQVSAEAF
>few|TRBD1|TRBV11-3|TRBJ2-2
ASTYRGRTGELF
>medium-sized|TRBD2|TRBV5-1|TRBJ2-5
ASSLVGGGTQETQY
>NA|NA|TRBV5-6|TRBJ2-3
ASGGSPQLYSGGADTQY
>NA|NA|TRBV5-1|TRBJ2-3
ASSVLSSTDTQY
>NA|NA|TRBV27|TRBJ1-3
ASSETGSGNTIY
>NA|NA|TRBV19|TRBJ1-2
ASSTPGLFDYGYT
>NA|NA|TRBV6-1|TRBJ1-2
ASSGVGGNYGYT
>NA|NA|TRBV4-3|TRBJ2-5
ASSQGLGLETQY
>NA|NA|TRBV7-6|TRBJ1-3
ASSIQPGASGNTIY
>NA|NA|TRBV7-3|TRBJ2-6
ASSERIRLQSRANVLT
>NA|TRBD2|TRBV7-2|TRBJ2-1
ASSPGVAGYNEQF
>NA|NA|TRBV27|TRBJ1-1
ASSLDIGTEAF
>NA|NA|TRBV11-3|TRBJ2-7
ASSSPDPLYEQY
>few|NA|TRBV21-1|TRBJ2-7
ASSKERAYSYEQY
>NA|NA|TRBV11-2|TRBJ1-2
ASSLDMGGYYGYT
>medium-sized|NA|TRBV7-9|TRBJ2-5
ASSSGLGETQY
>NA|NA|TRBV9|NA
ASSVDLGGVRNEQY
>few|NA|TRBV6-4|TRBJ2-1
ASGFDGNNEQF
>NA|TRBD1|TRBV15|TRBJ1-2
ATSREAGQTTYRYT
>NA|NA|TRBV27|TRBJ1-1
ASSELRDTEAF
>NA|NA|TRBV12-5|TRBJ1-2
ASGLGRDGYT
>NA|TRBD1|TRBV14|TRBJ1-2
ASSPDRGQKDYGYT
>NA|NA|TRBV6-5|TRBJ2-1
ASSVLSSYNEQF
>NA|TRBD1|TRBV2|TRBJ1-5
ASSPDRGLGQPQH
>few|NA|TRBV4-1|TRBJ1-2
ASSRHQGGYT
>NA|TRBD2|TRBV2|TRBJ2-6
ASKRTSGPYSGANVLT
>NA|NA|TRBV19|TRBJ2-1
ASRIGSSEQF
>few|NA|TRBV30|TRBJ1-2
ASIGPLKLYGYT
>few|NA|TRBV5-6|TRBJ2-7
ASSNVQGYEQY
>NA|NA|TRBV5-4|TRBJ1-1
ASSAGLNLEAF
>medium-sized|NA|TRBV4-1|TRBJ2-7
ASSQAGAGYEQY
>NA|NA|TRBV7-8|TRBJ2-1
ASSLSAGITNEQF
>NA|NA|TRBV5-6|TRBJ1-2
ASSLESRYGYT
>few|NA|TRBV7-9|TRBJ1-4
ASSLASVDNEKLF
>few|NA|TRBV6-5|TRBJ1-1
ASSLDENTEAF
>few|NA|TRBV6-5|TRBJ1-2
ASSGRTVL
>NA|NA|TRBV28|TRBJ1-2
AGGPETDGYT
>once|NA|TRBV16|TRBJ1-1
ASSQQGRGNTEAF
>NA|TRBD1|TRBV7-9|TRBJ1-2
ASSPGTVADGYT
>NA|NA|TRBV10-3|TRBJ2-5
AISESRGVETQY
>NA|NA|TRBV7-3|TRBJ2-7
ASSRGSYEQY
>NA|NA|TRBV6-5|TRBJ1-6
ASSAWRDNSPLH
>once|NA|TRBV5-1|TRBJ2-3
ASSSPGGTDTQY
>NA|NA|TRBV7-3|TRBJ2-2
ASSPRRTGELF
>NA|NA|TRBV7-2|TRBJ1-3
ASSDPRTVSGNTIY
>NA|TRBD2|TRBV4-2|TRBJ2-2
ASSRRLAGGPGTGELF
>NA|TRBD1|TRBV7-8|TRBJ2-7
ASSLWDRGYEQY
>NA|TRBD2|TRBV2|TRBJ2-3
ASSGLAGDDTQY
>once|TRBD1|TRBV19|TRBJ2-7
ASKISGQGAYEQY
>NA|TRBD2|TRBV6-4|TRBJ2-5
ASSDSGSGSEQETQY
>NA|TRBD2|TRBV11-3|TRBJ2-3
ASSILAGTDTQY